The clone carrying this TCR beta chain turned up a few times. This record comes from a study of beta chain features in type 1 diabetes. This CDR3 spans 14 amino acids. Between the trimmed V and J ends, which lost 5 bases and 2 bases, there was a span of 11 bases. CDR1 is LGHNA, CDR2 YNFKEQ, per germline. Expressed TCRB transcripts were sequenced, since all the RNA that had been isolated was reverse transcribed. The repertoire was sequenced with immunoSEQ multiplex PCR; TCRdb's copy has only in-frame clones and lacks some. The table shows 900,000 or so clones, with 15% to 20% occurring only once. The sequenced sample was naive CD4+ T cells from blood. The rearrangement uses TRBV4-2 and TRBJ2-3; D is unresolved. The clonotype originates from a woman aged 18-29 years in good health. This chain's CDR3 is CASSERMTTDTQYF. For the CDR3, the DNA is TGTGCCAGCAGCGAACGGATGACCACAGATACGCAGTATTTT.